This TCR beta chain was captured in a study of Graves' ophthalmopathy and Graves' hyperthyroidism. A remark on this clonotype: Its antigen is undetermined.

RNA transcripts provided the template for amplifying TCR beta CDR3 regions. HTBI primers were employed in first-round RT-PCR, then a second-round multiplex PCR followed. TCRdb analysed the multiplex PCR reads with MiXCR anew, one entry per CDR3 protein. The data contain approximately 380,000 distinct CDR3 sequences, 20% to 25% of them singletons. Study-level findings and limits: Sensitivity of about 90% and specificity of almost 83% were achieved when a 13-signature model separated ophthalmopathy from stable hyperthyroidism.

Germline assignment: CDR1 LNHNV and CDR2 YYDKDF (reference sequence). Trimming left V 0 bases short and J 4 bases short, with 9 bases between. The CDR3 extends over 15 amino acids. Researchers classed hyperthyroidism as stable given no ophthalmopathy within 18 months of follow-up. The sequence was obtained from a woman in her late teens or twenties with stable Graves' hyperthyroidism. The V call is TRBV15, the J call TRBJ2-2; D is ambiguous. Sequenced sample: peripheral blood. The CDR3: CATSREKGFTGELFF. Here the CDR3 DNA reads TGTGCCACCAGCAGAGAGAAAGGGTTCACCGGGGAGCTGTTTTTT. The complete variable domain, with remaining parts taken from reference TRBV15 and TRBJ2-2, reads DAMVIQNPRYQVTQFGKPVTLSCSQTLNHNVMYWYQQKSSQAPKLLFHYYDKDFNNEADTPDNFQSRRPNTSFCFLDIRSPGLGDTAMYLCATSREKGFTGELFFGEGSRLTVL.